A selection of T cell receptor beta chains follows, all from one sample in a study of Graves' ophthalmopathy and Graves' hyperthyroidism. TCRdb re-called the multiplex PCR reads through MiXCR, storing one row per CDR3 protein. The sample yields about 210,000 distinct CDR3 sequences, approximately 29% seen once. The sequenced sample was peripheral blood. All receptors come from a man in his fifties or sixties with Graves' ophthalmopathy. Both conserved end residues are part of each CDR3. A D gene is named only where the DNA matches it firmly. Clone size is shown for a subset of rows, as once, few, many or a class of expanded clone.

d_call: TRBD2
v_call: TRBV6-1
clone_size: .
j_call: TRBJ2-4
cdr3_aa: CASSSTSGIQYF
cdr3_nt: TGTGCCAGCAGCTCGACTAGCGGGATACAGTACTTC

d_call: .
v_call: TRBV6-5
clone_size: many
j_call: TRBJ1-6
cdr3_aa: CASSYSNLGYSSPLHF
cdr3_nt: TGTGCCAGCAGTTACTCGAATCTCGGGTATAGTTCACCCCTCCACTTT

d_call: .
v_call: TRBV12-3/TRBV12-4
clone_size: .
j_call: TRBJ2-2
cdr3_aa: CASSDTNTGGLFF
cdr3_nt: TGTGCCAGCAGCGACACGAACACCGGGGGGCTGTTTTTT

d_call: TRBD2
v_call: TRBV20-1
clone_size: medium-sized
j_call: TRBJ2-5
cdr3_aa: CSARGLAEETQYF
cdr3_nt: TGCAGTGCTCGCGGACTAGCAGAAGAGACCCAGTACTTC

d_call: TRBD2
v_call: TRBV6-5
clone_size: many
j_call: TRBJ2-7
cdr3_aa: CASTSGSSYEQYF
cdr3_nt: TGTGCCAGTACTAGCGGGAGCTCCTACGAGCAGTACTTC

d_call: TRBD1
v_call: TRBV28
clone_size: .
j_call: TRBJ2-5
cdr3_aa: CASNADLDRGETQYF
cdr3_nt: TGTGCCAGCAACGCGGACCTCGACAGGGGAGAGACCCAGTACTTC

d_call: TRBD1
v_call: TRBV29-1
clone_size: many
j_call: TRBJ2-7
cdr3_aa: CSVTGVDYEQYF
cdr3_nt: TGCAGCGTCACAGGGGTTGACTACGAGCAGTACTTC

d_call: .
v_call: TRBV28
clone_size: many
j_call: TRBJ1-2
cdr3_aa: CASSSTGFGYTF
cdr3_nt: TGTGCCAGCAGTTCTACTGGATTCGGCTACACCTTC

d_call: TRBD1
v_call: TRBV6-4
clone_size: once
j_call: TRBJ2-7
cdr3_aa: CASRNLWTGSYEQYF
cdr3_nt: TGTGCCAGCAGGAACCTCTGGACAGGTTCCTACGAGCAGTACTTC

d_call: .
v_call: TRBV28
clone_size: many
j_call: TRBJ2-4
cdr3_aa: CASSLLGRKNIQYF
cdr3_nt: TGTGCCAGCAGTTTACTGGGACGGAAAAACATTCAGTACTTC

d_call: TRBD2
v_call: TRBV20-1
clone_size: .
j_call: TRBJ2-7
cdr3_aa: CSASGTSGSRVYEQYF
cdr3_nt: TGCAGTGCTAGTGGGACTAGCGGGAGCAGGGTCTACGAGCAGTACTTC

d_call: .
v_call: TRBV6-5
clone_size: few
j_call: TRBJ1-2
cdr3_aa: CASSYGSSSGYTF
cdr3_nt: TGTGCCAGCAGTTACGGCAGTTCTAGCGGCTACACCTTC

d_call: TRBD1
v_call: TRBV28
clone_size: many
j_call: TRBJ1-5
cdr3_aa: CASSREGQGNNQPQHF
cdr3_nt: TGTGCCAGCAGTCGCGAGGGACAGGGGAATAATCAGCCCCAGCATTTT

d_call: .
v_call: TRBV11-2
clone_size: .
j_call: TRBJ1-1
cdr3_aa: CASSLSLRDTEAFF
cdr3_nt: TGTGCCAGCAGCTTATCCCTCAGAGACACTGAAGCTTTCTTT

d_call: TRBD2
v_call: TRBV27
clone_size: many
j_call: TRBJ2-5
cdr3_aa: CASSFGLAGGGLETQYF
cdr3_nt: TGTGCCAGCAGTTTCGGACTAGCGGGAGGAGGGTTGGAGACCCAGTACTTC

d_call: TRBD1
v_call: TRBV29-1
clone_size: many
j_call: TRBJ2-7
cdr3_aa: CSVLTGERVYEQYF
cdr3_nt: TGCAGCGTCTTAACAGGGGAGAGGGTGTACGAGCAGTACTTC

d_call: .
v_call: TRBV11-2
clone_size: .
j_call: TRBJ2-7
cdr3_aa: CASSFRGGGEQYF
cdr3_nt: TGTGCCAGCAGCTTCAGGGGGGGTGGCGAGCAGTACTTC